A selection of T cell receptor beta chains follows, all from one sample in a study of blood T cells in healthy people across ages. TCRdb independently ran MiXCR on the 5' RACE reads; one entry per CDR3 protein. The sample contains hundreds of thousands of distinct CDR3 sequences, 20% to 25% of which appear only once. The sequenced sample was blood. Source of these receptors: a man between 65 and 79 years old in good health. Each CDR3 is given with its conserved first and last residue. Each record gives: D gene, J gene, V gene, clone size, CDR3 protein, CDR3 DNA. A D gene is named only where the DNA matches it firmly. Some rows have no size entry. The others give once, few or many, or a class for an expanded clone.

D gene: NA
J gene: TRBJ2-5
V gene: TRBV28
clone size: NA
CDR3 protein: CASSLGRRGGEQYF
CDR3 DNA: TGTGCCAGCAGTTTGGGGCGACGGGGCGGTGAGCAGTACTTC

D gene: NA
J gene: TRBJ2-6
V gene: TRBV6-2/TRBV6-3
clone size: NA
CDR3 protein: CVISSSGANVLTF
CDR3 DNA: TGTGTCATCTCGAGCTCTGGGGCCAACGTCCTGACTTTC

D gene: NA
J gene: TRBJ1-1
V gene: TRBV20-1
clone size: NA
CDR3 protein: CSALLADMNTEAFF
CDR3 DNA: TGCAGTGCCCTCTTAGCAGACATGAACACTGAAGCTTTCTTT

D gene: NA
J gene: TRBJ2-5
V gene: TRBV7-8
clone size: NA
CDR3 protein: CASSLLFRNKGETQYF
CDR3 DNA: TGTGCCAGCAGCTTACTTTTTCGTAACAAAGGGGAGACCCAGTACTTC

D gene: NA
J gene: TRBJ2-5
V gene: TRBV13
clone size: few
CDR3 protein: CASSMPWAKETQYF
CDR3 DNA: TGTGCCAGCAGCATGCCGTGGGCAAAAGAGACCCAGTACTTC

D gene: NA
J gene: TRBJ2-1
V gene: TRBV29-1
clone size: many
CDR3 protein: CSVDRYNEQFF
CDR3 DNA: TGCAGCGTTGACAGATACAATGAGCAGTTCTTC

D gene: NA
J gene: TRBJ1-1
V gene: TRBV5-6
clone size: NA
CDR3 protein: CASSLADRINTEAFF
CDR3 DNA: TGTGCCAGCAGCTTGGCCGACAGGATTAACACTGAAGCTTTCTTT

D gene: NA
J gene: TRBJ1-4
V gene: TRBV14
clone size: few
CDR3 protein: CASSQGFRLNNEKLFF
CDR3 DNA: TGTGCCAGCAGCCAAGGGTTTCGGCTGAATAATGAAAAACTGTTTTTT

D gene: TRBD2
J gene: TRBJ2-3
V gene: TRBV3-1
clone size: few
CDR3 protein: CASSQRLAGASTDTQYF
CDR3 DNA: TGTGCCAGCAGCCAAAGACTAGCGGGGGCTAGCACAGATACGCAGTATTTT

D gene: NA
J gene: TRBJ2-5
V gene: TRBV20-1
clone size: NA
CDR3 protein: CSAPIQETQYF
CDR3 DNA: TGCAGTGCTCCGATACAAGAGACCCAGTACTTC

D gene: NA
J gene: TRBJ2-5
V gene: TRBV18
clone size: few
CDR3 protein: CASSPEGTARETQYF
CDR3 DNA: TGTGCCAGCTCACCAGAGGGGACCGCCCGGGAGACCCAGTACTTC

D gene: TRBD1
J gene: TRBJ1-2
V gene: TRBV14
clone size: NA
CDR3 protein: CASSQGVQGATFGYTF
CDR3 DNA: TGTGCCAGCAGCCAAGGCGTACAGGGGGCGACCTTTGGCTACACCTTC

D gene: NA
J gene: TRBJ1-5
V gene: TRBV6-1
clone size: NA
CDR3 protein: CASSEGFGQPQHF
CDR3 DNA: TGTGCCAGCAGTGAAGGGTTCGGTCAGCCCCAGCATTTT

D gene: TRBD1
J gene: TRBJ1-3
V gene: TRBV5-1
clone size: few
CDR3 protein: CASSWTGPSSGNTIYF
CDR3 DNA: TGCGCCAGCAGCTGGACAGGGCCCTCCTCTGGAAACACCATATATTTT

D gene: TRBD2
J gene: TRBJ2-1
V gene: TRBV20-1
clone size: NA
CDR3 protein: CSARDTGGPRSNEQFF
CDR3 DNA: TGCAGTGCTAGAGATACGGGGGGACCCAGAAGCAATGAGCAGTTCTTC

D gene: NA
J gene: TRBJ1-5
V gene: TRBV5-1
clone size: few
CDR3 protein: CASSPFSGGNQPQHF
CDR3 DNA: TGCGCCAGCAGCCCGTTTTCTGGGGGCAATCAGCCCCAGCATTTT